This entry describes one TCR beta chain. Generated by immunoSEQ multiplex PCR, the TCRdb table keeps only in-frame clones and is missing some. Of a few hundred thousand clones in the sample, around 89% were seen once. This sample was included in a study of blood T cell repertoires in COVID-19. In germline, CDR1 is SEHNR, CDR2 FQNEAQ (reference sequence). The ends lost 3 bases at V and 1 base at J; junction bases unmatched: 2. The CDR3 is 16 residues long. The rearrangement joins TRBV7-9 to TRBJ1-4; 10 positions agree with TRBD1. Sequenced input: PBMCs or T cells enriched from blood (not recorded which). The origin of this receptor is a man aged 18 to 29 who had recovered from COVID-19. DNA of the CDR3: TGTGCCAGCAGCTTGCGGGACAGGGGAACTAATGAAAAACTGTTTTTT. The encoded protein is CASSLRDRGTNEKLFF.